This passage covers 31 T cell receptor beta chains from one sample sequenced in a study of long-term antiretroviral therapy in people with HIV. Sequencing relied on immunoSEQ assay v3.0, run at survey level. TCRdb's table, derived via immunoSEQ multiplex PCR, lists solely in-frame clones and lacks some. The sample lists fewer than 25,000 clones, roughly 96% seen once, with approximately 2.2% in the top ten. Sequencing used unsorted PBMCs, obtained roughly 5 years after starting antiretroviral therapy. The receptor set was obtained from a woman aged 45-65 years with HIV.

The CDR3 loop is CASTPEASSREQYF. In nucleotides, the CDR3 is TGTGCCAGCACTCCAGAGGCTTCTTCGAGGGAGCAGTACTTC. This chain uses TRBV6-1 with TRBJ2-7; D is undetermined. This CDR3 has 14 residues. V was shortened by 7 bases and J by 7 bases, with 20 bases between the two germline ends. Germline V gene lookup returns CDR1 MNHNS and CDR2 SASEGT.

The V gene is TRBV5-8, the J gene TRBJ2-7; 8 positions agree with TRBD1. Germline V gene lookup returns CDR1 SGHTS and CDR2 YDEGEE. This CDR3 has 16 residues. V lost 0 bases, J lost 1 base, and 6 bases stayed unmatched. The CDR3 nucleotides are TGTGCCAGCAGCTTGGCAGGGGGCGCATCTTCCTACGAGCAGTACTTC. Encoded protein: CASSLAGGASSYEQYF. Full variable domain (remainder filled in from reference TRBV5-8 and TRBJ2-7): EAGVTQSPTHLIKTRGQQATLRCSPISGHTSVYWYQQALGLGLQFLLWYDEGEERNRGNFPPRFSGRQFPNYSSELNVNALELEDSALYLCASSLAGGASSYEQYFGPGTRLTVT.

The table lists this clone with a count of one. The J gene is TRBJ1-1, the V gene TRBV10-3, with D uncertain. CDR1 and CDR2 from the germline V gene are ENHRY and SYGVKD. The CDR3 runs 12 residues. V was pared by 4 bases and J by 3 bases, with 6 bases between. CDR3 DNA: TGTGCCATCAGTGGGGGTTACACTGAAGCTTTCTTT. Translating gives CAISGGYTEAFF.

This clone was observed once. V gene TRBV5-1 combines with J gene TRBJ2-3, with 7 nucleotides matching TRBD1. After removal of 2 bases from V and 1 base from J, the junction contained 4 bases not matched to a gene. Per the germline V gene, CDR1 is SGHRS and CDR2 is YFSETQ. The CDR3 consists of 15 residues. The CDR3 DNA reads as TGCGCCAGCAGCTTACAGGGGTTCGGCACAGATACGCAGTATTTT. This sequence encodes CASSLQGFGTDTQYF. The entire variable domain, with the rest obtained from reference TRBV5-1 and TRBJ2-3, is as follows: KAGVTQTPRYLIKTRGQQVTLSCSPISGHRSVSWYQQTPGQGLQFLFEYFSETQRNKGNFPGRFSGRQFSNSRSEMNVSTLELGDSALYLCASSLQGFGTDTQYFGPGTRLTVL.

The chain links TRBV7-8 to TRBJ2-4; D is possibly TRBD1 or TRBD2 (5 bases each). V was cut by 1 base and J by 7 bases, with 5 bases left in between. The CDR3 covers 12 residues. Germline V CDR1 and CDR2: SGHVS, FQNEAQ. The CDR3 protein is CASSLGDNIQYF. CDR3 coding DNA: TGTGCCAGCAGCTTAGGGGACAACATTCAGTACTTC.

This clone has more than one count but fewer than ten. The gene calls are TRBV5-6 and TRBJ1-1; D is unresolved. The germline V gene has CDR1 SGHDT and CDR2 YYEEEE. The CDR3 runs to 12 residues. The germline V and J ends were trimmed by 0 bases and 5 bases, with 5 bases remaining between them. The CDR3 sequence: CASSLGQTEAFF. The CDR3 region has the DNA TGTGCCAGCAGCTTGGGCCAGACTGAAGCTTTCTTT.

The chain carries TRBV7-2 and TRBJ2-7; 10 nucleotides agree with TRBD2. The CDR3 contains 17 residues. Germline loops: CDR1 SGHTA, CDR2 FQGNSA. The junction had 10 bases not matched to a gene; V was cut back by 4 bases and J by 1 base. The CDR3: CASSSRLAGDVSYEQYF. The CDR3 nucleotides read TGTGCCAGCAGCTCCAGACTAGCGGGTGACGTATCCTACGAGCAGTACTTC.

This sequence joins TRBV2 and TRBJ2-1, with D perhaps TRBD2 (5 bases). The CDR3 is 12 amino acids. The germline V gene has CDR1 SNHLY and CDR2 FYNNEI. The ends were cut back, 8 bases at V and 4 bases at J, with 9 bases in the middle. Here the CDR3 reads CASGDYYNEQFF. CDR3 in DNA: TGTGCCAGCGGCGACTATTACAATGAGCAGTTCTTC.

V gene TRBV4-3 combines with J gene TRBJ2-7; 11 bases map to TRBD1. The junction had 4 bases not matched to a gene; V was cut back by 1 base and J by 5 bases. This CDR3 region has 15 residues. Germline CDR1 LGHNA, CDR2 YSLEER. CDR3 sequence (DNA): TGCGCCAGCAGCCAAGGGTCGGACAGGGGGCACGAGCAGTACTTC. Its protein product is CASSQGSDRGHEQYF.

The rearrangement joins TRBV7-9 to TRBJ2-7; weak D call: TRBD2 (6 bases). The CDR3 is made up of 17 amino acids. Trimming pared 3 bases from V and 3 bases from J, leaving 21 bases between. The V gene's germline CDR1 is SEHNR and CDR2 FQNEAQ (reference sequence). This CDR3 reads CASSFIRRGSSYYEQYF. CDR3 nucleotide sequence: TGTGCCAGCAGCTTCATTCGGAGGGGTTCCAGTTACTACGAGCAGTACTTC.

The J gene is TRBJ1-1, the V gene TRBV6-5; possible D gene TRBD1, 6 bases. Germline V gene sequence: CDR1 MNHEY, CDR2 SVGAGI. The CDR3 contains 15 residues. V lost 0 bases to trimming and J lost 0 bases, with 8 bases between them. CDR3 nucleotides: TGTGCCAGCAGTTACTCTGGACAGCTGAACACTGAAGCTTTCTTT. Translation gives CASSYSGQLNTEAFF.

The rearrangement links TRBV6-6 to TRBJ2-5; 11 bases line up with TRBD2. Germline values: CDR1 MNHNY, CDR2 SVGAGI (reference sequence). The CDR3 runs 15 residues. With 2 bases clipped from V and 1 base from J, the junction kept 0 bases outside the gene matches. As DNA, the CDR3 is TGTGCCAGCAGTTACGGACTAGCGGGCCAAGAGACCCAGTACTTC. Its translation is CASSYGLAGQETQYF.

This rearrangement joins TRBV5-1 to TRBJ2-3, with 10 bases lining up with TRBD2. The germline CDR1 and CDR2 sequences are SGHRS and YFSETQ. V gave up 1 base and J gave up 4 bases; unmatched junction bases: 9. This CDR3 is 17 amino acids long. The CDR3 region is CASSLLASGSVADTQYF. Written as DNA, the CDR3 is TGCGCCAGCAGCTTGCTAGCTAGCGGGAGCGTCGCAGATACGCAGTATTTT.

This chain's CDR3 is CASSIPGQGDYEQYF. The CDR3 DNA sequence: TGTGCCAGCAGCATCCCGGGACAGGGGGACTACGAGCAGTACTTC. The rearrangement uses TRBV28 and TRBJ2-7, with TRBD1 identical over 11 bases. V lost 6 bases and J lost 3; bases outside the gene matches: 7. The CDR3 runs to 15 residues. The germline gives CDR1 MDHEN, CDR2 SYDVKM.

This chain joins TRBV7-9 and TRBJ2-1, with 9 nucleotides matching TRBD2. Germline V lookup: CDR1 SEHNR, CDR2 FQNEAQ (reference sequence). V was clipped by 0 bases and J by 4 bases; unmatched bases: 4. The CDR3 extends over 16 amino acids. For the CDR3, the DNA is TGTGCCAGCAGCTTAGCACTAGCGGGCAGGTACAATGAGCAGTTCTTC. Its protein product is CASSLALAGRYNEQFF. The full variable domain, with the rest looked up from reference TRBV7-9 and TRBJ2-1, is DTGVSQNPRHKITKRGQNVTFRCDPISEHNRLYWYRQTLGQGPEFLTYFQNEAQLEKSRLLSDRFSAERPKGSFSTLEIQRTEQGDSAMYLCASSLALAGRYNEQFFGPGTRLTVL.

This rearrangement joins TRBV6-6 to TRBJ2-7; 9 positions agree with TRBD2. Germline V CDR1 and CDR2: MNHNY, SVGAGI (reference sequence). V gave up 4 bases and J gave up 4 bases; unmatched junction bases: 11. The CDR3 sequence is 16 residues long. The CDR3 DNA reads TGTGCCAGCAGTTCTGAGGGAGCGGGAGGACAGTACGAGCAGTACTTC. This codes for CASSSEGAGGQYEQYF.

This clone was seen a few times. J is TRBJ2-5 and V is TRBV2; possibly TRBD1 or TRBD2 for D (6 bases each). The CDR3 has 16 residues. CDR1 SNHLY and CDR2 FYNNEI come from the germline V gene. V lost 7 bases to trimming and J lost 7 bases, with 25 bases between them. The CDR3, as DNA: TGTGCCAGCATGGTAGCGAAGCGGAGGGGGTCGGGGACCCAGTACTTC. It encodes CASMVAKRRGSGTQYF.

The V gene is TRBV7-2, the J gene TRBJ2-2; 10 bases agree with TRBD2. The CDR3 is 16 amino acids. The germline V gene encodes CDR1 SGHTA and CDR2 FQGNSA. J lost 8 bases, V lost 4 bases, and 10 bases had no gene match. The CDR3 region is CASSSPAGGDVGELFF. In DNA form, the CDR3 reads TGTGCCAGCAGCTCCCCAGCGGGAGGGGATGTGGGGGAGCTGTTTTTT. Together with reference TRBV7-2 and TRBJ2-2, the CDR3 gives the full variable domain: GAGVSQSPSNKVTEKGKDVELRCDPISGHTALYWYRQSLGQGLEFLIYFQGNSAPDKSGLPSDRFSAERTGGSVSTLTIQRTQQEDSAVYLCASSSPAGGDVGELFFGEGSRLTVL.

The CDR3 loop is CASSLLVDYNEQFF. CDR3 DNA sequence: TGTGCCAGCAGCTTGCTAGTGGACTACAATGAGCAGTTCTTC. The chain employs TRBV5-6 and TRBJ2-1; D ambiguous. The CDR3 runs 14 residues. Germline CDR1 reads SGHDT; CDR2 reads YYEEEE. Trimming removed 1 base from V and 3 bases from J, with 8 bases in between.

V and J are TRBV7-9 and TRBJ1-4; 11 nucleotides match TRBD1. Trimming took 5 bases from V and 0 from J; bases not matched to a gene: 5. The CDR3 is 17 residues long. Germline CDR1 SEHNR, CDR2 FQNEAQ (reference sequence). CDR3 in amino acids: CASSPGQGAPTNEKLFF. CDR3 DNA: TGTGCCAGCAGCCCAGGACAGGGGGCGCCAACTAATGAAAAACTGTTTTTT.

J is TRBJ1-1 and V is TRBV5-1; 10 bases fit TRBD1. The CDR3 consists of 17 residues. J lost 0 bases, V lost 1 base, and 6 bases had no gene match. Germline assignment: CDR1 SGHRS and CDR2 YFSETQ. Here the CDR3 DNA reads TGCGCCAGCAGCTTGACCGGGACAGGGGAGATGAACACTGAAGCTTTCTTT. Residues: CASSLTGTGEMNTEAFF.

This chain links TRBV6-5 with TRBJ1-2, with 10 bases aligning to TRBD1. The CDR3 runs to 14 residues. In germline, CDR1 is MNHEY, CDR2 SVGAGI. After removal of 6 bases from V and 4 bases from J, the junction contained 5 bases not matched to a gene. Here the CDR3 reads CASRGQGLGYGYTF. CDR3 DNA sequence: TGTGCCAGCAGGGGACAGGGGCTAGGCTATGGCTACACCTTC.

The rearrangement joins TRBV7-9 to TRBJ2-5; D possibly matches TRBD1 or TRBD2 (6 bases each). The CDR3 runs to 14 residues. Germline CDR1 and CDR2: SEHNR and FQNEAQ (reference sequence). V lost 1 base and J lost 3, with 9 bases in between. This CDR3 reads CASSLVGGKETQYF. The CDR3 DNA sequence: TGTGCCAGCAGCTTAGTGGGGGGCAAAGAGACCCAGTACTTC.

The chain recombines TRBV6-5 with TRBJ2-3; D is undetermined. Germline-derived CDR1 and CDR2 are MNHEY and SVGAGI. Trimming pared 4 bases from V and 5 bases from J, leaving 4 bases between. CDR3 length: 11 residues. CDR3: CASSLRDTQYF. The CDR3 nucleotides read TGTGCCAGCAGTTTGCGAGATACGCAGTATTTT.

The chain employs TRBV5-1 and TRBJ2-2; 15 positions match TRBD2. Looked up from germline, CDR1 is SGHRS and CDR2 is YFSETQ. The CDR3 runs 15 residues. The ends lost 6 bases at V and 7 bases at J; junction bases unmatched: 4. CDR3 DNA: TGCGCCAGCACCGGACTAGCGGGAGGGCTCGGGGAGCTGTTTTTT. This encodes CASTGLAGGLGELFF.

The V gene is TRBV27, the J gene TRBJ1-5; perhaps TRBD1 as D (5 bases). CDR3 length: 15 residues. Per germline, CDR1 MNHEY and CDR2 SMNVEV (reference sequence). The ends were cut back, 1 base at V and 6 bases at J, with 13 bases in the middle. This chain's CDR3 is CASSLFAQGGQPQHF. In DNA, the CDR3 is TGTGCCAGCAGTTTATTTGCGCAGGGTGGTCAGCCCCAGCATTTT.

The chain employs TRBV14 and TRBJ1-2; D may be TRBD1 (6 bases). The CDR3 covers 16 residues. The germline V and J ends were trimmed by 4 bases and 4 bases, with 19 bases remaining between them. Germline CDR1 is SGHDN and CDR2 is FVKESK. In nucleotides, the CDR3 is TGTGCCAGCAGCCCACCCTATGGACAGATCGGCTATGGCTACACCTTC. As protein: CASSPPYGQIGYGYTF.

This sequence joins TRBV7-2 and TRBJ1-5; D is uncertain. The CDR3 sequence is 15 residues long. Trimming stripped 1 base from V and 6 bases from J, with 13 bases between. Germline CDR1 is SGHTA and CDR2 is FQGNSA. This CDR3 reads CASSLDASAVQPQHF. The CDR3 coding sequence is TGTGCCAGCAGCTTAGACGCGAGCGCGGTTCAGCCCCAGCATTTT.

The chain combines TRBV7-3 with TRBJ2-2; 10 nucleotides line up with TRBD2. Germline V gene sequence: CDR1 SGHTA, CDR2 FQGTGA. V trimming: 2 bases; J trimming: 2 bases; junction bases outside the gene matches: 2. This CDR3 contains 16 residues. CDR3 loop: CASSLGLADNTGELFF. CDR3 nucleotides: TGTGCCAGCAGCTTAGGACTAGCGGATAACACCGGGGAGCTGTTTTTT.

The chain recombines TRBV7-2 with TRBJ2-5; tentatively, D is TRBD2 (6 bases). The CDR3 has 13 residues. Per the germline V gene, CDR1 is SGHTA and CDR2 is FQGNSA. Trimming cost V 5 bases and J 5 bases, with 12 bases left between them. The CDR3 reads CASSAGRFETQYF. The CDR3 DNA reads TGTGCCAGCAGCGCCGGGAGATTCGAGACCCAGTACTTC.

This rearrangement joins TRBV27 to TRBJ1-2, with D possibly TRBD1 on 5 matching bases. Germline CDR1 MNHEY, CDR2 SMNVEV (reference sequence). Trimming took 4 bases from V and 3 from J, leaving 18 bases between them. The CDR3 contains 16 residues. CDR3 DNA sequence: TGTGCCAGCAGTTCCCACCCTGCAGGGTATCACTATGGCTACACCTTC. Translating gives CASSSHPAGYHYGYTF.